Reported below is one T cell receptor (beta chain). This sample was taken from a study of technical replicates of blood from a handful of donors. TCRdb keeps only in-frame clones here, not all; method: immunoSEQ multiplex PCR. The sample includes 75,000 to 100,000 clones, just under 95% seen only once; the top ten take roughly 0.25%. The germline V gene encodes CDR1 SEHNR and CDR2 FQNEAQ (reference sequence). V gave up 1 base and J gave up 4 bases, with 10 bases separating them. This CDR3 contains 14 residues. The chain combines TRBV7-9 with TRBJ2-5; no reliable D call. This sequence originates from a human donor in good health. The sample consisted of T cells isolated from PBMCs. CDR3 DNA sequence: TGTGCCAGCAGCTTAGTCCCAGGCAGAGAGACCCAGTACTTC. Translation gives CASSLVPGRETQYF.